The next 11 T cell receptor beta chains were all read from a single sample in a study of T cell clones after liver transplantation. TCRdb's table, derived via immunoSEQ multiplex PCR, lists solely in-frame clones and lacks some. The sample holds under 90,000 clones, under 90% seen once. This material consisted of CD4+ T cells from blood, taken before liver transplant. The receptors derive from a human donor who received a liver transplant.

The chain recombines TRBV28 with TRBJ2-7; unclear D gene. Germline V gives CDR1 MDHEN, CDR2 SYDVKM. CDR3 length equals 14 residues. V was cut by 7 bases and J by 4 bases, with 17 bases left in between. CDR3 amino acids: CASTPFRVGYEQYF. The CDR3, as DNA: TGTGCCAGCACTCCCTTCCGGGTGGGATACGAGCAGTACTTC.

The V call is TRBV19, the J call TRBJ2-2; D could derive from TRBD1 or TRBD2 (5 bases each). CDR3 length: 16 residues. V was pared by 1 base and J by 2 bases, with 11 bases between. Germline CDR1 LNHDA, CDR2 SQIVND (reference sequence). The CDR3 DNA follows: TGTGCCAGTAGTATAGCGAGGGGAGTAAACACCGGGGAGCTGTTTTTT. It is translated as CASSIARGVNTGELFF.

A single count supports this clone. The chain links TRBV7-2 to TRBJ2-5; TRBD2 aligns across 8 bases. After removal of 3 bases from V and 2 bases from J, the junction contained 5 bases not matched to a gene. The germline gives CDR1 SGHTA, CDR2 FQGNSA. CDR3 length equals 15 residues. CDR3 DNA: TGTGCCAGCAGCTTGCCTAGCGGGTATCAAGAGACCCAGTACTTC. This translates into CASSLPSGYQETQYF.

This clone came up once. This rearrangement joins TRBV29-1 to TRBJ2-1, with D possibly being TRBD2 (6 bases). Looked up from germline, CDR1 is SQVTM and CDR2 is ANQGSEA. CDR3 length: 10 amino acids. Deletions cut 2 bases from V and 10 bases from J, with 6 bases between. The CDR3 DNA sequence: TGCAGCGTTGAAAGCGGGGAGCAGTTCTTC. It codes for CSVESGEQFF.

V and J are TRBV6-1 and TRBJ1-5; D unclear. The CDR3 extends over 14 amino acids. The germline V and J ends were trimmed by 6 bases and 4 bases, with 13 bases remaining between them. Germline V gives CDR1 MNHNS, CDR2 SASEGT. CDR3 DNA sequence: TGTGCCAGCAGGGACTACTTGGGGAATCAGCCCCAGCATTTT. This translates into CASRDYLGNQPQHF.

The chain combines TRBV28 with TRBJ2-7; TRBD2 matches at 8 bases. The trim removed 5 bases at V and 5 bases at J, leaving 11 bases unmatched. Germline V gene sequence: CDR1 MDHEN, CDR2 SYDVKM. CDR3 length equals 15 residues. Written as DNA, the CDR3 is TGTGCCAGCAGTCTACCGGGACTAGGACGCCACGAGCAGTACTTC. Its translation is CASSLPGLGRHEQYF. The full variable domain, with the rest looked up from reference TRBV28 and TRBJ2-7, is DVKVTQSSRYLVKRTGEKVFLECVQDMDHENMFWYRQDPGLGLRLIYFSYDVKMKEKGDIPEGYSVSREKKERFSLILESASTNQTSMYLCASSLPGLGRHEQYFGPGTRLTVT.

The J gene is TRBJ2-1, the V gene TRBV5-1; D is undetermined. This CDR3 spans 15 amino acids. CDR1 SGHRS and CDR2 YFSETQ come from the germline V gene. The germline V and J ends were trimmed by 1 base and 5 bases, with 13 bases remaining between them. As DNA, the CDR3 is TGCGCCAGCAGCTTGTATGCCCGAGGAGACAATGAGCAGTTCTTC. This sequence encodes CASSLYARGDNEQFF.

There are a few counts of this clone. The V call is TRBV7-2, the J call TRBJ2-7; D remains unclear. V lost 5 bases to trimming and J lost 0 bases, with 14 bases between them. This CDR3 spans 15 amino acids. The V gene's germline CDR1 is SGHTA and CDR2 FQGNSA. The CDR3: CASSNRVHNSYEQYF. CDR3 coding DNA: TGTGCCAGCAGCAATAGGGTACACAACTCCTACGAGCAGTACTTC.

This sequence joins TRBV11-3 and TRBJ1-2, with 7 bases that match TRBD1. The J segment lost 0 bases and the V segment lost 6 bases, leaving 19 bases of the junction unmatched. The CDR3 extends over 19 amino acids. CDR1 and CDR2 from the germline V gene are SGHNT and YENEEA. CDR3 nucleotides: TGTGCCAGCAGAAAGCGACAGGGTGAGAATGATGAGGCTAACTATGGCTACACCTTC. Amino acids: CASRKRQGENDEANYGYTF.

The CDR3 reads CASRVTGTGSSGANVLTF. In DNA, the CDR3 is TGCGCCAGCAGGGTTACCGGGACAGGGAGCTCTGGGGCCAACGTCCTGACTTTC. The V gene is TRBV5-1, the J gene TRBJ2-6; 9 bases agree with TRBD1. V shed 5 bases, J shed 0 bases, and the junction held 9 bases outside the gene matches. The CDR3 sequence is 18 residues long. Germline V CDR1 and CDR2: SGHRS, YFSETQ.

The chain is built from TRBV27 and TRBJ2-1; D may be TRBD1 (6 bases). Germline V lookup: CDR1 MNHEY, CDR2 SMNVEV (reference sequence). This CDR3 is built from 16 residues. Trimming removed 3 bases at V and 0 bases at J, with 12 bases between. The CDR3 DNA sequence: TGTGCCAGCAGTTTTCTGGGGGCGGGCTCCTACAATGAGCAGTTCTTC. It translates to CASSFLGAGSYNEQFF.